Presented here are 29 T cell receptor beta chains from one specimen sequenced in a study of naive and memory T cell subsets. An equimolar mix of two oligonucleotides served as the beta constant-region primer for TRBC1 and TRBC2. The ligated cDNA underwent four PCR rounds using SP2 and nested alpha and beta constant-region primers. MiXCR, applied by TCRdb to the UMI-ligation and nested PCR reads, yields one record per CDR3 protein. There are more than 100,000 distinct CDR3 sequences in the sample; 35% to 45% occur only once, and 0.9% lies in the top ten. The sequenced sample was central memory CD4+ T cells from blood. These receptors were taken from a human donor in good health.

This clonotype was seen a handful of times. V and J are TRBV5-4 and TRBJ2-5, with D hard to call. Germline-derived CDR1 and CDR2 are SGHNT and YYREEE (reference sequence). There are 14 residues in the CDR3. The V and J ends lost 2 bases and 0 bases respectively, with 8 bases between them. CDR3 coding DNA: TGTGCCAGCAGCTTACGCAGGAACCAAGAGACCCAGTACTTC. It encodes CASSLRRNQETQYF.

This clonotype appeared a single time. The chain carries TRBV3-1 and TRBJ1-5, with 7 bases fitting TRBD1. Trimming removed 5 bases from V and 4 bases from J; junction bases left unmatched: 8. Germline V gene sequence: CDR1 LGHDT, CDR2 YNNKEL (reference sequence). The CDR3 loop spans 15 amino acids. CDR3 in DNA: TGTGCCAGCAGCAAACGACAGGGATCGAATCAGCCCCAGCATTTT. Translating it yields CASSKRQGSNQPQHF.

This clonotype turned up a few times. The chain carries TRBV6-2 or TRBV6-3 and TRBJ2-1; D possibly corresponds to TRBD2 (5 bases). The CDR3 totals 14 residues. The germline V gene encodes CDR1 MNHEY and CDR2 SVGEGT. The V end lost 7 bases, the J end lost 5 bases, and 15 bases lay between the germline ends. CDR3 protein: CASMRRALNNEQFF. CDR3 DNA: TGTGCCAGCATGCGGCGGGCTCTCAACAATGAGCAGTTCTTC.

The rearrangement joins TRBV7-9 to TRBJ2-5, with 7 bases that match TRBD1. J was trimmed by 5 bases and V by 4 bases; bases with no gene match: 13. CDR3 length equals 16 residues. Germline loops: CDR1 SEHNR, CDR2 FQNEAQ (reference sequence). In DNA form, the CDR3 reads TGTGCCAGCAGCTCTTTGGCAGGGGGATTAGGGGAGACCCAGTACTTC. Its translation is CASSSLAGGLGETQYF.

The chain has TRBV18 and TRBJ1-3, with 9 bases that match TRBD1. CDR3 length equals 16 residues. The germline V gene encodes CDR1 KGHSH and CDR2 LQKENI. Losses at the gene ends were 6 bases for V and 3 bases for J; bases not matched to a gene: 9. The CDR3 bases are TGTGCCAGCTCTGGACAGGGGATCTCTGATGGAAACACCATATATTTT. This translates into CASSGQGISDGNTIYF. The full variable domain, rest sourced from reference TRBV18 and TRBJ1-3, is NAGVMQNPRHLVRRRGQEARLRCSPMKGHSHVYWYRQLPEEGLKFMVYLQKENIIDESGMPKERFSAEFPKEGPSILRIQQVVRGDSAAYFCASSGQGISDGNTIYFGEGSWLTVV.

This clonotype was seen repeatedly, ten times or more. This rearrangement joins TRBV20-1 to TRBJ2-3; 10 bases match TRBD2. The CDR3 is made up of 15 amino acids. Germline V lookup: CDR1 DFQATT, CDR2 SNEGSKA (reference sequence). Trimming at V came to 5 bases and at J to 2 bases, leaving 7 bases not matched to a gene. CDR3 DNA sequence: TGCAGTGCTCCAAAGCGGGAGGGAGTCACAGATACGCAGTATTTT. Its protein product is CSAPKREGVTDTQYF.

This clonotype has only a few counts. V is TRBV5-4 and J is TRBJ2-2; D tentatively reads TRBD1 or TRBD2 (5 bases each). The germline CDR1 and CDR2 sequences are SGHNT and YYREEE (reference sequence). The CDR3 totals 17 residues. V shed 0 bases and J shed 3 bases, with 15 bases lying between them. CDR3 nucleotide sequence: TGTGCCAGCAGCTTGGTATCCGGGGCGCAGGACACCGGGGAGCTGTTTTTT. It codes for CASSLVSGAQDTGELFF.

There are a few counts of this clonotype. The chain has TRBV6-5 and TRBJ2-1, with unresolved D. V was trimmed by 5 bases and J by 7 bases, leaving 12 bases between them. CDR3 length equals 13 residues. Germline V CDR1 and CDR2: MNHEY, SVGAGI. DNA of the CDR3: TGTGCCAGCAGTCCTTCGTGGCTTAATGAGCAGTTCTTC. Translating it yields CASSPSWLNEQFF.

V gene TRBV7-2 combines with J gene TRBJ2-7; no reliable D call. The V end was cut by 5 bases, the J end by 4 bases, with 9 bases between. The CDR3 has 12 residues. Germline CDR1 is SGHTA and CDR2 is FQGNSA. The CDR3, as DNA: TGTGCCAGCAGCCCTGACTTGTACGAGCAGTACTTC. Protein: CASSPDLYEQYF. The full variable domain, in which reference TRBV7-2 and TRBJ2-7 provide the parts outside the CDR3, is GAGVSQSPSNKVTEKGKDVELRCDPISGHTALYWYRQSLGQGLEFLIYFQGNSAPDKSGLPSDRFSAERTGGSVSTLTIQRTQQEDSAVYLCASSPDLYEQYFGPGTRLTVT.

This clonotype was seen only a few times. The chain links TRBV14 to TRBJ1-3, with D uncertain. The CDR3 runs 15 residues. The V end was cut by 0 bases, the J end by 5 bases, with 11 bases between. Germline V gene sequence: CDR1 SGHDN, CDR2 FVKESK. CDR3 coding DNA: TGTGCCAGCAGCCAAGAGCGTGGCAGGAGAAACACCATATATTTT. Amino acids: CASSQERGRRNTIYF.

The chain uses TRBV5-1 and TRBJ2-7, with a tentative D call TRBD2 (6 bases). V lost 1 base and J lost 9, with 11 bases in between. This CDR3 spans 12 amino acids. Germline values: CDR1 SGHRS, CDR2 YFSETQ. The CDR3 DNA reads as TGCGCCAGCAGCTTGACGGGAGAGGGGCAGTACTTC. Its translation: CASSLTGEGQYF.

This chain links TRBV29-1 with TRBJ2-1; D is tentatively TRBD1 or TRBD2 (6 bases each). Germline loops: CDR1 SQVTM, CDR2 ANQGSEA. Trimming shortened V by 4 bases and J by 5 bases, and 15 bases separated the two germline ends. This CDR3 has 14 amino acids. The CDR3 DNA reads as TGCAGCGTTGCTGCGGGGACATTTAACAATGAGCAGTTCTTC. Translating it yields CSVAAGTFNNEQFF.

This clonotype was observed at least ten times. CDR3 sequence (DNA): TGTGCCACCAGTGATTGGGGGACTAGCGGGAGCGATGAGCAGTTCTTC. Its translation: CATSDWGTSGSDEQFF. V gene TRBV24-1 combines with J gene TRBJ2-1, with 14 bases matching TRBD2. CDR1 and CDR2 from the germline V gene are KGHDR and SFDVKD. The ends lost 2 bases at V and 8 bases at J; junction bases unmatched: 4. The CDR3 is 16 residues long.

A few counts support this clonotype. This chain links TRBV20-1 with TRBJ2-3; no clear D gene. CDR1 is DFQATT, CDR2 SNEGSKA, per germline (reference sequence). Trimming stripped 6 bases from V and 4 bases from J, with 11 bases between. This CDR3 has 12 amino acids. DNA of the CDR3: TGCAGTGCGGGTGGGATTTCAGATACGCAGTATTTT. It is translated as CSAGGISDTQYF.

This sequence joins TRBV6-2 or TRBV6-3 and TRBJ1-1; D gene uncertain. Germline V gene sequence: CDR1 MNHEY, CDR2 SVGEGT. The CDR3 runs to 13 residues. Trimming shortened V by 4 bases and J by 4 bases, and 10 bases separated the two germline ends. CDR3 in DNA: TGTGCCAGCAGTTTACCATCGGGCACTGAAGCTTTCTTT. This gives the protein CASSLPSGTEAFF.

This clonotype was counted only a few times. This chain joins TRBV12-3 or TRBV12-4 and TRBJ1-5, with D hard to call. V was clipped by 5 bases and J by 6 bases, with 14 bases between them. CDR3 length: 14 residues. The DNA for the CDR3 is TGTGCCAGCAGTCCCCAGGTTCTTGGTCAGCCCCAGCATTTT. Translating gives CASSPQVLGQPQHF.

The CDR3 DNA sequence: TGTGCCAGCAGCCGACAGTACGAGCAGTACTTC. As protein: CASSRQYEQYF. The V gene is TRBV28, the J gene TRBJ2-7; D may be TRBD1 (5 bases). Trimming took off 6 bases at V and 4 bases at J, with 7 bases between the two ends. The V gene's germline CDR1 is MDHEN and CDR2 SYDVKM. This CDR3 is 11 amino acids long.

The chain recombines TRBV20-1 with TRBJ2-3, with 7 bases lining up with TRBD2. The CDR3 totals 14 residues. Germline V gene data show CDR1 as DFQATT and CDR2 as SNEGSKA (reference sequence). V shed 4 bases, J shed 4 bases, and the junction held 8 bases outside the gene matches. CDR3: CSATGKGRADTQYF. The DNA for the CDR3 is TGCAGTGCTACAGGGAAGGGGAGGGCAGATACGCAGTATTTT.

The genes are TRBV28 and TRBJ2-7, with D possibly TRBD1 on 5 matching bases. The V end lost 1 base, the J end lost 6 bases, and 13 bases lay between the germline ends. Germline V gene lookup returns CDR1 MDHEN and CDR2 SYDVKM. The CDR3 sequence is 14 residues long. The CDR3 loop is CASSLFSGQREQYF. Here the CDR3 DNA reads TGTGCCAGCAGTTTATTCTCAGGACAACGCGAGCAGTACTTC.

This clonotype was seen ten or more times. The rearrangement uses TRBV2 and TRBJ2-4; D not resolved. Trimming left V 10 bases short and J 4 bases short, with 11 bases between. The germline gives CDR1 SNHLY, CDR2 FYNNEI. CDR3 size: 12 residues. As DNA, the CDR3 is TGTGCCACCACGCATTGGAAAAACATTCAGTACTTC. Translation: CATTHWKNIQYF.

This clonotype came up a few times. The chain carries TRBV30 and TRBJ2-3; TRBD2 agrees at 9 bases. The CDR3 has 16 amino acids. J was trimmed by 6 bases and V by 2 bases; bases with no gene match: 12. Germline V gene sequence: CDR1 GTSNPN, CDR2 SVGIG (reference sequence). The CDR3 spells CAWSKGLAGDGDTQYF. DNA of the CDR3: TGTGCCTGGAGTAAGGGTTTAGCGGGAGACGGGGATACGCAGTATTTT.

The chain employs TRBV28 and TRBJ2-7; 12 positions match TRBD2. CDR1 and CDR2 from the germline V gene are MDHEN and SYDVKM. Trimming took 2 bases from V and 2 from J; bases not matched to a gene: 7. This CDR3 has 17 residues. The CDR3 here is CASSLLAGGPIPYEQYF. Written as DNA, the CDR3 is TGTGCCAGCAGTTTACTAGCGGGAGGGCCTATACCCTACGAGCAGTACTTC.

This sequence joins TRBV6-2 or TRBV6-3 and TRBJ2-7, with D perhaps TRBD2 (5 bases). Deletions cut 0 bases from V and 3 bases from J, with 12 bases between. The CDR3 contains 15 residues. Germline V gene data show CDR1 as MNHEY and CDR2 as SVGEGT. CDR3 region: CASSYSGSADYEQYF. The CDR3 nucleotides are TGTGCCAGCAGTTACTCAGGGAGCGCAGACTACGAGCAGTACTTC.

In regard to this clonotype: One junction end disagrees with the germline gene, perhaps due to a read error. The chain joins TRBV10-3 to TRBJ2-1, with a weak D call TRBD1 (5 bases). Germline V gives CDR1 ENHRY, CDR2 SYGVKD. This CDR3 has 11 residues. The CDR3 DNA reads TGTGCCATCAGTGAGTTGGGCAGGGCGGTCTTC. Translating it yields CAISELGRAVF.

The V call is TRBV6-5, the J call TRBJ2-2, with 8 bases that match TRBD2. Germline V CDR1 and CDR2: MNHEY, SVGAGI. With V trimmed by 7 bases and J by 0 bases, 25 bases remained unmatched. The CDR3 contains 22 residues. Written as DNA, the CDR3 is TGTGCCAGCACCATGAGGGGACATAAGGGAAGGAAGGGACTAGCGAACACCGGGGAGCTGTTTTTT. Its protein is CASTMRGHKGRKGLANTGELFF.

The chain uses TRBV6-5 and TRBJ2-7; TRBD2 matches at 11 bases. Germline values: CDR1 MNHEY, CDR2 SVGAGI. V was pared by 6 bases and J by 3 bases, with 13 bases of the junction left unmatched. The CDR3 covers 17 residues. CDR3 sequence (DNA): TGTGCCAGCAGAAGAAGACTAGCGGGACTACAGTTCTACGAGCAGTACTTC. It translates to CASRRRLAGLQFYEQYF.

This clonotype was counted a few times. The genes are TRBV6-2 or TRBV6-3 and TRBJ2-1; D possibly corresponds to TRBD1 (6 bases). This CDR3 spans 14 amino acids. Trimming shortened V by 6 bases and J by 0 bases, and 9 bases separated the two germline ends. CDR1 is MNHEY and CDR2 is SVGEGT in the germline V gene. The CDR3: CASRGARSYNEQFF. The CDR3 nucleotides read TGTGCCAGCAGGGGGGCCCGCTCCTACAATGAGCAGTTCTTC.

The chain has TRBV9 and TRBJ2-7; TRBD2 agrees at 9 bases. The V gene's germline CDR1 is SGDLS and CDR2 YYNGEE. The CDR3 loop spans 16 amino acids. The V segment lost 0 bases and the J segment 2 bases; nucleotides outside the gene matches: 6. CDR3 sequence (DNA): TGTGCCAGCAGCGTAGGGGTAGCGGGAGACCCCTACGAGCAGTACTTC. Translation gives CASSVGVAGDPYEQYF.

There are many counts of this clonotype. The rearrangement joins TRBV9 to TRBJ2-1, with a weak D call TRBD2 (6 bases). CDR3 size: 17 residues. Trimming pared 4 bases from V and 0 bases from J, leaving 17 bases between. The germline gives CDR1 SGDLS, CDR2 YYNGEE. CDR3 in amino acids: CASSPRIAASSYNEQFF. The CDR3 DNA reads as TGTGCCAGCAGCCCTCGTATAGCGGCCAGCTCCTACAATGAGCAGTTCTTC.